Below are 16 T cell receptor beta chains sequenced from a single sample in a study of T cell repertoires in cytomegalovirus infection. TCRdb reprocessed the reads with MiXCR, giving one entry per CDR3 protein. The data hold some 500,000 distinct CDR3 sequences, with around 35% observed a single time. No antigen has been identified for these receptors. This specimen was cultured PBMCs, taken from culture after CMV antigen stimulation. The receptors were gathered from a human donor in good health (CMV status not recorded). Some clones in this sample may be carry-over from other donors' samples.

The chain links TRBV14 to TRBJ1-2; D ambiguous. The CDR3 runs to 14 residues. The germline CDR1 and CDR2 sequences are SGHDN and FVKESK. The V and J ends lost 0 bases and 1 base respectively, with 6 bases between them. The CDR3 loop is CASSQDRDNYGYTF. The DNA for the CDR3 is TGTGCCAGCAGCCAAGATAGGGATAACTATGGCTACACCTTC.

The rearrangement joins TRBV29-1 to TRBJ2-7, with TRBD2 matching 7 bases. Germline V gene data show CDR1 as SQVTM and CDR2 as ANQGSEA. V was pared by 7 bases and J by 0 bases, with 9 bases of the junction left unmatched. The CDR3 contains 14 residues. The CDR3 nucleotides read TGCAGCGCCGGGGAGGGGACTGGCTCCTACGAGCAGTACTTC. Its protein is CSAGEGTGSYEQYF.

Only a few counts were recorded for this clonotype. This chain connects TRBV28 to TRBJ2-7, with 8 nucleotides matching TRBD1. Germline CDR1 reads MDHEN; CDR2 reads SYDVKM. The CDR3 extends over 13 amino acids. The V and J ends lost 6 bases and 6 bases, in that order; junction bases with no gene match: 7. CDR3 sequence: CASSPDRASEQYF. The CDR3 nucleotides read TGTGCCAGCAGCCCGGACAGGGCGTCCGAGCAGTACTTC. The complete variable domain, with remaining parts taken from reference TRBV28 and TRBJ2-7, reads DVKVTQSSRYLVKRTGEKVFLECVQDMDHENMFWYRQDPGLGLRLIYFSYDVKMKEKGDIPEGYSVSREKKERFSLILESASTNQTSMYLCASSPDRASEQYFGPGTRLTVT.

V is TRBV4-3 and J is TRBJ2-1; TRBD2 might be the D (6 bases). This CDR3 has 16 amino acids. The V gene's germline CDR1 is LGHNA and CDR2 YSLEER. The V gene lost 1 base and the J gene lost 4 bases, with 14 bases spanning the gap. CDR3 protein: CASSQGSRLDYNEQFF. Written as DNA, the CDR3 is TGCGCCAGCAGCCAAGGGTCGCGACTAGATTACAATGAGCAGTTCTTC.

This clonotype appeared a few times. The chain is built from TRBV2 and TRBJ2-5, with a weak D call TRBD2 (6 bases). Trimming took 7 bases from V and 4 from J, leaving 16 bases between them. The CDR3 covers 14 residues. The germline V gene has CDR1 SNHLY and CDR2 FYNNEI. The CDR3 is CASIPPGSLETQYF. The CDR3 DNA reads as TGTGCCAGCATTCCCCCCGGGAGCTTAGAGACCCAGTACTTC. Based on the CDR3 plus reference TRBV2 and TRBJ2-5, the full variable domain is EPEVTQTPSHQVTQMGQEVILRCVPISNHLYFYWYRQILGQKVEFLVSFYNNEISEKSEIFDDQFSVERPDGSNFTLKIRSTKLEDSAMYFCASIPPGSLETQYFGPGTRLLVL.

The chain combines TRBV30 with TRBJ1-1; weak D call: TRBD1 (5 bases). Germline V gives CDR1 GTSNPN, CDR2 SVGIG (reference sequence). Deletions cut 5 bases from V and 2 bases from J, with 12 bases between. The CDR3 runs 13 residues. CDR3 nucleotide sequence: TGTGCCTGGGTCGGGGGGTCCAACACTGAAGCTTTCTTT. Protein: CAWVGGSNTEAFF. Drawing the rest from reference TRBV30 and TRBJ1-1, the complete variable domain is SQTIHQWPATLVQPVGSPLSLECTVEGTSNPNLYWYRQAAGRGLQLLFYSVGIGQISSEVPQNLSASRPQDRQFILSSKKLLLSDSGFYLCAWVGGSNTEAFFGQGTRLTVV.

This clonotype was recorded a few times. This sequence joins TRBV11-2 and TRBJ2-1, with 8 bases fitting TRBD2. Losses at the gene ends were 5 bases for V and 4 bases for J; bases not matched to a gene: 10. CDR3 size: 16 residues. The germline V gene encodes CDR1 SGHAT and CDR2 FQNNGV. The CDR3 nucleotides read TGTGCCAGCAGCCCCCCAGGGACGGGAGGGTACAATGAGCAGTTCTTC. Protein: CASSPPGTGGYNEQFF.

The V gene is TRBV20-1, the J gene TRBJ1-2; D remains ambiguous. Germline V gene lookup returns CDR1 DFQATT and CDR2 SNEGSKA (reference sequence). Deletions cut 0 bases from V and 4 bases from J, with 12 bases between. The CDR3 runs 14 residues. CDR3 coding DNA: TGCAGTGCTAGAGATCAGGTGGGGATCTATGGCTACACCTTC. Amino acid sequence: CSARDQVGIYGYTF.

The chain is built from TRBV7-9 and TRBJ2-2, with 8 nucleotides matching TRBD1. In germline, CDR1 is SEHNR, CDR2 FQNEAQ (reference sequence). Trimming removed 5 bases from V and 5 bases from J; junction bases left unmatched: 13. The CDR3 is 17 residues long. This CDR3 reads CASSPTPGGLGTGELFF. The CDR3 DNA reads as TGTGCCAGCAGCCCAACCCCAGGGGGCTTGGGAACCGGGGAGCTGTTTTTT. Variable domain in full (rest from reference TRBV7-9 and TRBJ2-2): DTGVSQNPRHKITKRGQNVTFRCDPISEHNRLYWYRQTLGQGPEFLTYFQNEAQLEKSRLLSDRFSAERPKGSFSTLEIQRTEQGDSAMYLCASSPTPGGLGTGELFFGEGSRLTVL.

The sample holds a few counts of this clonotype. V and J are TRBV2 and TRBJ1-1; no clear D. The CDR3 spans 14 residues. The germline gives CDR1 SNHLY, CDR2 FYNNEI. V lost 5 bases to trimming and J lost 10 bases, with 20 bases between them. The CDR3 DNA reads as TGTGCCAGCAGTCTACCAGGTTGGGGATCTGCAGCTTTCTTT. Translating gives CASSLPGWGSAAFF.

The rearrangement uses TRBV19 and TRBJ2-1, with D perhaps TRBD2 (7 bases). Trimming stripped 5 bases from V and 3 bases from J, with 20 bases between. The CDR3 runs 17 residues. Germline assignment: CDR1 LNHDA and CDR2 SQIVND (reference sequence). The CDR3: CASSWDTGLENYNEQFF. In nucleotides, the CDR3 is TGTGCCAGTAGTTGGGACACTGGACTAGAAAACTACAATGAGCAGTTCTTC.

The V gene is TRBV24-1, the J gene TRBJ1-4; the match to TRBD1 covers 10 bases. The CDR3 totals 17 residues. V dropped 3 bases and J dropped 8; count of bases not matched to a gene: 11. CDR1 is KGHDR, CDR2 SFDVKD, per germline. CDR3 protein: CATSDRRATGGQEKLFF. CDR3 in DNA: TGTGCCACCAGTGATCGCCGTGCGACAGGGGGCCAGGAAAAACTGTTTTTT.

In DNA, the CDR3 is TGTGCCAGCAAAACAGGGGGGGCTAATGAAAAACTGTTTTTT. Residues: CASKTGGANEKLFF. V and J are TRBV28 and TRBJ1-4; 8 nucleotides agree with TRBD1. V was pared by 7 bases and J by 3 bases, with 4 bases of the junction left unmatched. Germline CDR1 is MDHEN and CDR2 is SYDVKM. The CDR3 is made up of 14 amino acids.

The sample holds many counts of this clonotype. The rearrangement uses TRBV7-2 and TRBJ2-5, with D hard to call. The germline V gene encodes CDR1 SGHTA and CDR2 FQGNSA. The CDR3 consists of 11 residues. The V and J ends lost 1 base and 5 bases respectively, with 2 bases between them. The CDR3 region is CASSLDETQYF. CDR3 nucleotides: TGTGCCAGCAGCTTAGATGAGACCCAGTACTTC.

This clonotype was detected many times. V and J are TRBV7-8 and TRBJ1-2, with D unresolved. The CDR3 sequence is 16 residues long. Germline assignment: CDR1 SGHVS and CDR2 FQNEAQ. V shed 5 bases and J shed 8 bases, with 24 bases lying between them. The CDR3 loop is CASSPQEGGVLGGYTF. The CDR3 region has the DNA TGTGCCAGCAGCCCACAAGAAGGCGGCGTATTGGGGGGCTACACCTTC.

This clonotype was seen a single time. The V gene is TRBV6-1, the J gene TRBJ1-2; D remains ambiguous. Trimming stripped 3 bases from V and 8 bases from J, with 13 bases between. The CDR3 is made up of 13 amino acids. Germline CDR1 reads MNHNS; CDR2 reads SASEGT. Here the CDR3 reads CASSDGRRWGYTF. CDR3 bases: TGTGCCAGCAGTGACGGGCGGCGTTGGGGCTACACCTTC.